The 11 T cell receptor beta chains in this list originate from one sample, sequenced in a study of regulatory T cells in long-lasting Graves disease. Time point described: persistent/refractory GD, antithyroid drugs over 5 years with positive TRAb. PBMC-derived RNA was used for the TCR library. The authors built TCR beta libraries using iRepertoire HTBI primers and Arm-PCR of CDR3 regions. TCRdb called the multiplex PCR reads again in MiXCR, with one record for every CDR3 protein. The table has a few hundred thousand distinct CDR3 sequences, about 20% seen once. The sequencing here drew on peripheral blood mononuclear cells (PBMCs), taken when the disease was refractory, from a patient treated with antithyroid drugs. Receptor source: a female donor with Graves disease.

The chain carries TRBV5-1 and TRBJ2-7; 9 nucleotides match TRBD1. V was clipped by 0 bases and J by 3 bases; unmatched bases: 4. CDR3 size: 15 residues. CDR1 and CDR2 from the germline V gene are SGHRS and YFSETQ. The CDR3 coding sequence is TGCGCCAGCAGCTTGGAACAGGGGGCATACTACGAGCAGTACTTC. Its translation: CASSLEQGAYYEQYF.

This clonotype occurred many times. The V and J genes are TRBV6-1 and TRBJ1-1; D may be TRBD1 (6 bases). Germline loops: CDR1 MNHNS, CDR2 SASEGT. The CDR3 has 14 amino acids. The V gene lost 6 bases and the J gene lost 1 base, with 12 bases spanning the gap. In nucleotides, the CDR3 is TGTGCCAGCAGGATTCCGGGACAGAACACTGAAGCTTTCTTT. It encodes CASRIPGQNTEAFF.

This clonotype was seen more than once but under ten times. The chain's CDR3 is CASRPSSAKAFF. The CDR3 DNA sequence: TGTGCCAGTAGGCCCAGCTCAGCGAAAGCTTTCTTT. The V gene is TRBV19, the J gene TRBJ1-1; D is uncertain. The CDR3 runs 12 residues. Germline loops: CDR1 LNHDA, CDR2 SQIVND (reference sequence). V lost 6 bases, J lost 9 bases, and 14 bases lay in between.

The J gene is TRBJ2-5, the V gene TRBV9; tentatively, D is TRBD1 (5 bases). Germline V CDR1 and CDR2: SGDLS, YYNGEE. V was pared by 7 bases and J by 0 bases, with 22 bases between. This CDR3 has 17 amino acids. Here the CDR3 DNA reads TGTGCCAGCGGCATTAATGGGGCCAGGGATAACCAAGAGACCCAGTACTTC. Encoded protein: CASGINGARDNQETQYF.

This clonotype was detected ten times or more. The CDR3 region has the DNA TGTGCCATCAGTCCCTTGGCAGGGGGTGGAGAGACCCAGTACTTC. The encoded protein is CAISPLAGGGETQYF. V gene TRBV10-3 combines with J gene TRBJ2-5; TRBD1 agrees at 7 bases. V trimming: 5 bases; J trimming: 4 bases; junction bases outside the gene matches: 10. The CDR3 totals 15 residues. Germline V CDR1 and CDR2: ENHRY, SYGVKD.

This clonotype was counted between two and nine times. This chain connects TRBV29-1 to TRBJ2-5, with a weak D call TRBD2 (7 bases). The CDR3 is 13 amino acids. CDR1 and CDR2 (germline): SQVTM, ANQGSEA. Trimming took 4 bases from V and 5 from J, leaving 14 bases between them. The CDR3 reads CSVGGGSRETQYF. CDR3 DNA sequence: TGCAGCGTTGGGGGGGGCTCTAGGGAGACCCAGTACTTC.

This clonotype was seen many times. V usage is TRBV11-2 and J usage is TRBJ2-6, with D possibly TRBD1 on 6 matching bases. This CDR3 is 17 amino acids long. The germline V and J ends were trimmed by 5 bases and 4 bases, with 18 bases remaining between them. Germline V gene sequence: CDR1 SGHAT, CDR2 FQNNGV. In DNA, the CDR3 is TGTGCCAGCAGCCACTGGGGGCAGGGTGACGGGGCCAACGTCCTGACTTTC. This gives the protein CASSHWGQGDGANVLTF.

Many counts were recorded for this clonotype. This sequence joins TRBV28 and TRBJ2-6, with 12 positions matching TRBD2. The CDR3 extends over 18 amino acids. The J segment lost 0 bases and the V segment lost 3 bases, leaving 3 bases of the junction unmatched. Germline-derived CDR1 and CDR2 are MDHEN and SYDVKM. CDR3 amino acids: CASSFRLAGVSGANVLTF. As DNA, the CDR3 is TGTGCCAGCAGTTTCCGACTAGCGGGAGTCTCTGGGGCCAACGTCCTGACTTTC.

V gene TRBV2 combines with J gene TRBJ1-4; TRBD1 matches 7 bases. V shed 6 bases and J 4 bases; nucleotides not matched to a gene: 8. This CDR3 comprises 15 residues. Germline lookup yields CDR1 SNHLY and CDR2 FYNNEI. The chain's CDR3 is CASRYSGTDNEKLFF. The CDR3 DNA reads TGTGCCAGCAGGTACTCCGGGACAGATAATGAAAAACTGTTTTTT.

The chain uses TRBV11-2 and TRBJ2-2; D perhaps matches TRBD2 (6 bases). The CDR3 extends over 14 amino acids. The germline V gene has CDR1 SGHAT and CDR2 FQNNGV. V gave up 7 bases and J gave up 1 base, with 10 bases separating them. CDR3 protein: CASTQEGNTGELFF. The CDR3 bases are TGTGCCAGCACTCAGGAGGGGAACACCGGGGAGCTGTTTTTT. The variable domain in full, with the rest retrieved from reference TRBV11-2 and TRBJ2-2, is EAGVAQSPRYKIIEKRQSVAFWCNPISGHATLYWYQQILGQGPKLLIQFQNNGVVDDSQLPKDRFSAERLKGVDSTLKIQPAKLEDSAVYLCASTQEGNTGELFFGEGSRLTVL.

The chain combines TRBV2 with TRBJ2-1, with a possible D match to TRBD1 (5 bases). Germline values: CDR1 SNHLY, CDR2 FYNNEI. Trimming pared 1 base from V and 2 bases from J, leaving 9 bases between. The CDR3 consists of 15 residues. The CDR3 sequence is CASSEGTTPYNEQFF. For the CDR3, the DNA is TGTGCCAGCAGTGAAGGGACAACACCCTACAATGAGCAGTTCTTC. Filled out from reference TRBV2 and TRBJ2-1, the complete variable domain reads EPEVTQTPSHQVTQMGQEVILRCVPISNHLYFYWYRQILGQKVEFLVSFYNNEISEKSEIFDDQFSVERPDGSNFTLKIRSTKLEDSAMYFCASSEGTTPYNEQFFGPGTRLTVL.